Following are 8 T cell receptor beta chains from one sample sequenced in a study of cytomegalovirus exposure and HLA in healthy donors. 13 Jbeta primers and 60 Vbeta primers were used for the PCR. Sequenced by immunoSEQ multiplex PCR; TCRdb stores in-frame clones only, minus some. The data hold fewer than 120,000 clones, with around 84% observed a single time. The sequencing sample was made of PBMCs. Receptor source: a woman aged 25 to 45 in good health and CMV-seronegative.

The chain links TRBV6-6 to TRBJ1-4; 7 bases are a match to TRBD1. Trimming removed 5 bases from V and 3 bases from J; junction bases left unmatched: 3. This CDR3 has 14 residues. The germline V gene encodes CDR1 MNHNY and CDR2 SVGAGI (reference sequence). In DNA form, the CDR3 reads TGTGCCAGCAGTAACAGGGGTTCTAATGAAAAACTGTTTTTT. Protein: CASSNRGSNEKLFF.

The V and J genes are TRBV4-1 and TRBJ2-1; D is uncertain. Between the trimmed V and J ends, which lost 2 bases and 8 bases, there was a span of 7 bases. In germline, CDR1 is MGHRA, CDR2 YSYEKL. The CDR3 spans 12 residues. The CDR3 coding sequence is TGCGCCAGCAGCCAACTTACAGATGAGCAGTTCTTC. Residues: CASSQLTDEQFF.

V gene TRBV11-1 combines with J gene TRBJ2-3; D is possibly TRBD1 (6 bases). Deletions cut 3 bases from V and 0 bases from J, with 10 bases between. Germline values: CDR1 SGHAT, CDR2 FQDESV (reference sequence). The CDR3 length is 15 residues. In DNA form, the CDR3 reads TGTGCCAGCAGCTTTGGGACACTGAGCACAGATACGCAGTATTTT. Residues: CASSFGTLSTDTQYF.

The chain is built from TRBV4-3 and TRBJ2-1; 11 positions agree with TRBD2. Germline V gene lookup returns CDR1 LGHNA and CDR2 YSLEER. The ends lost 1 base at V and 2 bases at J; junction bases unmatched: 1. The CDR3 sequence is 16 residues long. CDR3 sequence: CASSQASGGTYNEQFF. CDR3 sequence (DNA): TGCGCCAGCAGCCAAGCTAGCGGGGGGACCTACAATGAGCAGTTCTTC.

The chain couples TRBV6-1 to TRBJ2-4; 9 bases align to TRBD1. V lost 1 base to trimming and J lost 0 bases; unmatched junction nucleotides: 4. The CDR3 is made up of 17 amino acids. In germline, CDR1 is MNHNS, CDR2 SASEGT. CDR3 sequence: CASSEDWTGVAKNIQYF. CDR3 sequence (DNA): TGTGCCAGCAGTGAAGATTGGACAGGGGTAGCCAAAAACATTCAGTACTTC.

The chain employs TRBV30 and TRBJ1-1; 7 nucleotides agree with TRBD1. The germline CDR1 and CDR2 sequences are GTSNPN and SVGIG (reference sequence). Trimming at V came to 3 bases and at J to 1 base, leaving 8 bases not matched to a gene. The CDR3 contains 15 residues. The CDR3 protein is CAWRIRTGSNTEAFF. In DNA, the CDR3 is TGTGCCTGGAGAATCCGGACAGGATCGAACACTGAAGCTTTCTTT. The full variable domain, its missing parts supplied by reference TRBV30 and TRBJ1-1, is SQTIHQWPATLVQPVGSPLSLECTVEGTSNPNLYWYRQAAGRGLQLLFYSVGIGQISSEVPQNLSASRPQDRQFILSSKKLLLSDSGFYLCAWRIRTGSNTEAFFGQGTRLTVV.

V gene TRBV6-5 combines with J gene TRBJ2-7; perhaps TRBD1 as D (6 bases). This CDR3 comprises 14 residues. Germline V gene lookup returns CDR1 MNHEY and CDR2 SVGAGI. Deletions cut 6 bases from V and 1 base from J, with 13 bases between. The CDR3 nucleotides are TGTGCCAGCAGCCCCACGGGACATTCCTACGAGCAGTACTTC. Encoded protein: CASSPTGHSYEQYF.

The chain joins TRBV28 to TRBJ2-7; D is possibly TRBD2 (5 bases). Trimming left V 2 bases short and J 5 bases short, with 7 bases between. CDR1 MDHEN and CDR2 SYDVKM come from the germline V gene. The CDR3 is made up of 12 amino acids. CDR3 DNA: TGTGCCAGCAGTTTACGGGGTAACGAGCAGTACTTC. Its translation: CASSLRGNEQYF. Together with reference TRBV28 and TRBJ2-7, the CDR3 gives the full variable domain: DVKVTQSSRYLVKRTGEKVFLECVQDMDHENMFWYRQDPGLGLRLIYFSYDVKMKEKGDIPEGYSVSREKKERFSLILESASTNQTSMYLCASSLRGNEQYFGPGTRLTVT.